This T cell receptor (beta chain) came from a study of T cell responses to AZD1222 COVID-19 vaccine. As concerns this clone: What it recognizes is unknown.

Using immunoSEQ multiplex PCR, the repertoire was profiled, and TCRdb retains in-frame clones only, with some absent. The sample gives around 110,000 clones, 70% to 90% of which show up once; around 8.7% is in the top ten. This CDR3 has 16 amino acids. Germline loops: CDR1 SGHTA, CDR2 FQGTGA. Trimming stripped 5 bases from V and 6 bases from J, with 21 bases between. General study findings and limits: An increase in Spike-specific TCR breadth and depth was observed after two AZD1222 doses. Spike was spanned by vaccine-associated CD4 TCRs, with dominance at 160-218 and 743-854.

This rearrangement joins TRBV7-3 to TRBJ2-3; maybe TRBD2 (5 bases). Material: peripheral blood, obtained on day 0 of AZD1222 vaccination. This TCR was recovered from an adult in good health. In DNA form, the CDR3 reads TGTGCCAGCAGCGTTAGACGGGGTCTCACACTTGATACGCAGTATTTT. Translated: CASSVRRGLTLDTQYF.